The 16 T cell receptor beta chains in this list originate from one sample, sequenced in a study of radiotherapy plus CTLA-4 blockade in lung cancer. Libraries were prepared by immunoSEQ multiplex PCR; TCRdb keeps only in-frame clonotypes and omits some of them. The data contain roughly 66,000 clones, approximately 83% of them singletons. Sequenced material: peripheral blood, taken from a patient treated with radiotherapy plus ipilimumab. These receptors came from a human donor with non-small cell lung cancer who had a partial response to radiotherapy plus ipilimumab.

The rearrangement uses TRBV9 and TRBJ2-7; TRBD2 matches 7 bases. J was trimmed by 0 bases and V by 3 bases; bases with no gene match: 3. Germline V gene sequence: CDR1 SGDLS, CDR2 YYNGEE. The CDR3 is 14 residues long. The CDR3 protein is CASSATSASYEQYF. DNA of the CDR3: TGTGCCAGCAGCGCCACTAGCGCCTCCTACGAGCAGTACTTC.

This chain connects TRBV9 to TRBJ2-7; weak D call: TRBD2 (7 bases). The CDR3 contains 15 residues. Germline values: CDR1 SGDLS, CDR2 YYNGEE. V was shortened by 0 bases and J by 2 bases, with 12 bases between the two germline ends. The CDR3 protein is CASSVGGGAAYEQYF. The CDR3 DNA sequence: TGTGCCAGCAGCGTAGGCGGGGGCGCGGCCTACGAGCAGTACTTC.

The chain links TRBV7-9 to TRBJ2-1; D gene ambiguous. CDR3 length equals 13 residues. Germline lookup yields CDR1 SEHNR and CDR2 FQNEAQ (reference sequence). V was cut by 1 base and J by 10 bases, with 11 bases left in between. CDR3 region: CASSLDAFGEQFF. The CDR3 coding sequence is TGTGCCAGCAGCTTAGACGCGTTCGGGGAGCAGTTCTTC.

The chain carries TRBV27 and TRBJ2-7, with 12 nucleotides matching TRBD1. CDR3 length equals 15 residues. Germline lookup yields CDR1 MNHEY and CDR2 SMNVEV (reference sequence). The junction had 6 bases not matched to a gene; V was cut back by 5 bases and J by 4 bases. The CDR3 coding sequence is TGTGCCAGCAGTCTCCGGGACAGGGGGCTGTACGAGCAGTACTTC. Protein: CASSLRDRGLYEQYF.

The chain is built from TRBV21-1 and TRBJ2-5; the table's D call, TRBD2, was not checked against the DNA. The J call may be wrong; the DNA end is better matched by TRBJ2-7. TRBV21-1 is classified as a pseudogene. CDR3 length: 12 residues. CDR3 coding DNA: TGTGCCAGTCTATCCGGAGTGGTCGAGCAGTACTTC. Amino acids: CASLSGVVEQYF.

The chain combines TRBV30 with TRBJ2-7, with 9 bases aligning to TRBD2. This CDR3 spans 15 amino acids. V lost 0 bases and J lost 6; bases outside the gene matches: 9. Germline V gene data show CDR1 as GTSNPN and CDR2 as SVGIG (reference sequence). As DNA, the CDR3 is TGTGCCTGGAGTGTACGGACTAGCGTGTTCGGCGAGCAGTACTTC. This encodes CAWSVRTSVFGEQYF.

The rearrangement uses TRBV7-9 and TRBJ1-1; 7 bases fit TRBD1. CDR3 length: 12 amino acids. Germline CDR1 SEHNR, CDR2 FQNEAQ (reference sequence). V was pared by 6 bases and J by 11 bases, with 9 bases of the junction left unmatched. CDR3 loop: CASSSTGAGAFF. In DNA form, the CDR3 reads TGTGCCAGCAGTTCTACAGGGGCCGGGGCTTTCTTT.

The chain couples TRBV5-1 to TRBJ2-7; 8 nucleotides agree with TRBD1. The germline V gene encodes CDR1 SGHRS and CDR2 YFSETQ. The V and J ends lost 4 bases and 0 bases, in that order; junction bases with no gene match: 3. This CDR3 contains 14 residues. The CDR3 spells CASSLDRASYEQYF. CDR3 bases: TGCGCCAGCAGCCTGGACAGGGCCTCCTACGAGCAGTACTTC. The full variable domain, completed using reference TRBV5-1 and TRBJ2-7, is KAGVTQTPRYLIKTRGQQVTLSCSPISGHRSVSWYQQTPGQGLQFLFEYFSETQRNKGNFPGRFSGRQFSNSRSEMNVSTLELGDSALYLCASSLDRASYEQYFGPGTRLTVT.

The rearrangement uses TRBV21-1 and TRBJ2-7; TRBD1, the D gene given by the table, was not confirmed from the DNA. TRBV21-1 is a pseudogene segment. This CDR3 has 18 residues. In nucleotides, the CDR3 is TGTGCCAGCAGCACCCGGACGGGGGGGACAGGGGGACCCTACGAGCAGTACTTC. Encoded protein: CASSTRTGGTGGPYEQYF.

V and J are TRBV11-3 and TRBJ2-7; TRBD2 might be the D (6 bases). V was clipped by 5 bases and J by 1 base, with 12 bases between them. This CDR3 is 14 amino acids long. CDR1 is SGHNT and CDR2 is YENEEA in the germline V gene. DNA for the CDR3: TGTGCCAGCAGCCCGGGACTGTTTTCCTACGAGCAGTACTTC. Protein sequence: CASSPGLFSYEQYF.

V gene TRBV30 combines with J gene TRBJ2-1, with 8 positions matching TRBD2. The germline gives CDR1 GTSNPN, CDR2 SVGIG (reference sequence). CDR3 length equals 15 residues. With V trimmed by 0 bases and J by 4 bases, 5 bases remained unmatched. As DNA, the CDR3 is TGTGCCTGGAGTGTCAACGGGAGGGGTTACAATGAGCAGTTCTTC. Amino acid sequence: CAWSVNGRGYNEQFF.

This clone was seen a few times. V usage is TRBV7-2 and J usage is TRBJ2-7; the match to TRBD2 covers 9 bases. After removal of 2 bases from V and 3 bases from J, the junction contained 5 bases not matched to a gene. Germline V gives CDR1 SGHTA, CDR2 FQGNSA. The CDR3 runs to 15 residues. The CDR3: CASSLSAGGLYEQYF. CDR3 coding DNA: TGTGCCAGCAGCTTATCGGCGGGAGGGCTCTACGAGCAGTACTTC. Filled out from reference TRBV7-2 and TRBJ2-7, the complete variable domain reads GAGVSQSPSNKVTEKGKDVELRCDPISGHTALYWYRQSLGQGLEFLIYFQGNSAPDKSGLPSDRFSAERTGGSVSTLTIQRTQQEDSAVYLCASSLSAGGLYEQYFGPGTRLTVT.

This clone was counted between two and nine times. The V gene is TRBV9, the J gene TRBJ2-1; 8 bases line up with TRBD1. J lost 10 bases, V lost 3 bases, and 9 bases had no gene match. From germline, CDR1 is SGDLS and CDR2 YYNGEE. The CDR3 is made up of 14 amino acids. DNA of the CDR3: TGTGCCAGCAGCGAGTCGGGACAGGAGCGCGAGCAGTTCTTC. Translated, it gives CASSESGQEREQFF.

The chain has TRBV7-6 and TRBJ2-5; 7 positions match TRBD2. Germline CDR1 is SGHVS and CDR2 is FNYEAQ. The CDR3 consists of 14 residues. Trimming took 4 bases from V and 2 from J; bases not matched to a gene: 4. CDR3 coding DNA: TGTGCCAGCAGCTACCAGCGGGGTCAAGAGACCCAGTACTTC. Amino acid sequence: CASSYQRGQETQYF. The variable domain in full, completed from reference TRBV7-6 and TRBJ2-5, reads GAGVSQSPRYKVTKRGQDVALRCDPISGHVSLYWYRQALGQGPEFLTYFNYEAQQDKSGLPNDRFSAERPEGSISTLTIQRTEQRDSAMYRCASSYQRGQETQYFGPGTRLLVL.

For the CDR3, the DNA is TGTGCCAGCAGTATCCGGGACAGGGCCTACGAGCAGTACTTC. This codes for CASSIRDRAYEQYF. V gene TRBV6-5 combines with J gene TRBJ2-7, with 9 bases matching TRBD1. Germline assignment: CDR1 MNHEY and CDR2 SVGAGI. J lost 2 bases, V lost 5 bases, and 4 bases had no gene match. The CDR3 sequence is 14 residues long.

This sequence joins TRBV5-1 and TRBJ2-7; 7 bases match TRBD1. CDR3 length: 15 residues. With V trimmed by 4 bases and J by 5 bases, 12 bases remained unmatched. Germline V gives CDR1 SGHRS, CDR2 YFSETQ. The CDR3 bases are TGCGCCAGCAGCGCCTCAACCGGGACAGCGAACGAGCAGTACTTC. It codes for CASSASTGTANEQYF.